These T cell receptor beta chains were read from a single sample in a study of shared clonotypes between healthy human individuals. The protocol was immunoSEQ multiplex PCR, while the TCRdb copy is restricted to in-frame clones and leaves out a portion. The repertoire holds 2 million to 2.5 million clones, with about 90% as singletons. Sequenced input: naive CD4+ T cells from PBMCs. The receptors come from a man younger than 30 in good health. Some clones in this sample may be carry-over from other donors' samples. CDR3s include the opening cysteine and the closing phenylalanine or tryptophan.

CDR3aa	v_gene
CASSGGVGQPQHF	TRBV11-2
CSVDTGGDEQYF	TRBV29-1
CASSPGTANTEAFF	TRBV7-9
CASSIINTIYF	TRBV2
CASSVQGPNTGELFF	TRBV9
CASSISMREQFF	TRBV19
CASSSDPQGYGYTF	TRBV7-3
CASSPFFGELFF	TRBV6-6
CSVTGGVTEAFF	TRBV29-1
CASTRGGSSSYEQYF	TRBV9
CASSLAGMYQETQYF	TRBV9
CASSPVAPVQETQYF	TRBV18
CASSLGGVRKETQYF	TRBV7-9
CASSHGLAARQETQYF	TRBV4-2
CASSGRGGTGGAEGYTF	TRBV28
CASSRDSLSYEQYF	TRBV7-3
CASSLALKWGRRSYEQYF	TRBV11-2
CASSLVAGGSRETQYF	TRBV5-1
CASSPLAPFTEAFF	TRBV28
CASSKTGGREQYF	TRBV7-9
CASSLVGRRRGDTEAFF	TRBV5-4